Listed here are 17 T cell receptor beta chains from one sample, sequenced in a study of shared clonotypes between healthy human individuals (dated by TCRdb to 2019 to 2021). The method was the immunoSEQ multiplex PCR assay. TCRdb took this table from immuneACCESS and kept in-frame rearrangements with V and J called. Such tables lack part of the clones; where checked against another copy, unresolved V genes explain under half of the gap, and the rest is unexplained. The sample includes about 2,500,000 clones, with more than 80% observed a single time. Clones ranked in the top ten supply 0.11% to 0.15% of the sample. Sequenced material: naive CD4+ T cells sorted from blood. Taken with the paper, the label for cell subset or site translates to: CD45RA+ positively selected. These TCRs come from a man younger than 35 in good health.

In this sample, this clone turned up once. This chain uses TRBV6-1 with TRBJ2-7; weak D call: TRBD1 (6 bases). Germline CDR1 reads MNHNS; CDR2 reads SASEGT. This CDR3 is 15 amino acids long. Trimming took off 6 bases at V and 1 base at J, with 16 bases between the two ends. The CDR3 here is CASRETGRGSYEQYF. The CDR3, as DNA: TGTGCCAGCAGGGAAACAGGGAGAGGGTCCTACGAGCAGTACTTC.

The chain couples TRBV27 to TRBJ2-7; D call uncertain. The germline V and J ends were trimmed by 2 bases and 0 bases, with 11 bases remaining between them. Germline V gene lookup returns CDR1 MNHEY and CDR2 SMNVEV (reference sequence). The length of the CDR3 is 15 residues. Here the CDR3 DNA reads TGTGCCAGCAGTTTAGTTGGGTTGAGCTCCTACGAGCAGTACTTC. Amino acids: CASSLVGLSSYEQYF.

CDR3 residues: CASSQVSRDSQPQHF. DNA for the CDR3: TGCGCCAGCAGCCAAGTATCCAGGGATAGTCAGCCCCAGCATTTT. The chain joins TRBV4-3 to TRBJ1-5; maybe TRBD1 (5 bases). V was clipped by 1 base and J by 6 bases, with 13 bases between them. The CDR3 length is 15 residues. Germline assignment: CDR1 LGHNA and CDR2 YSLEER.

This clone is a singleton in its sample. This rearrangement joins TRBV5-4 to TRBJ2-5, with TRBD2 matching over 11 bases. Trimming removed 4 bases from V and 3 bases from J; junction bases left unmatched: 8. The CDR3 extends over 16 amino acids. The germline gives CDR1 SGHNT, CDR2 YYREEE (reference sequence). CDR3 in amino acids: CASSPAPGLAEETQYF. The CDR3 DNA reads TGTGCCAGCAGCCCCGCCCCGGGACTAGCGGAAGAGACCCAGTACTTC.

The gene calls are TRBV11-3 and TRBJ2-5; 7 bases align to TRBD1. The CDR3 is 15 amino acids. The trim removed 5 bases at V and 6 bases at J, leaving 12 bases unmatched. Germline CDR1 and CDR2: SGHNT and YENEEA. CDR3 loop: CASSPDSTGEKTQYF. As DNA, the CDR3 is TGTGCCAGCAGCCCCGATAGCACAGGGGAAAAGACCCAGTACTTC. The entire variable domain, with the rest obtained from reference TRBV11-3 and TRBJ2-5, is as follows: EAGVVQSPRYKIIEKKQPVAFWCNPISGHNTLYWYLQNLGQGPELLIRYENEEAVDDSQLPKDRFSAERLKGVDSTLKIQPAELGDSAVYLCASSPDSTGEKTQYFGPGTRLLVL.

This sequence joins TRBV28 and TRBJ1-5, with TRBD1 as a possible D gene (5 bases). Looked up from germline, CDR1 is MDHEN and CDR2 is SYDVKM. There are 14 residues in the CDR3. Deletions cut 3 bases from V and 9 bases from J, with 15 bases between. CDR3: CASSFLDSPRPQHF. The CDR3 DNA sequence: TGTGCCAGCAGTTTTTTAGACAGTCCACGGCCCCAGCATTTT.

The CDR3 loop reads CATRLSRGNSPLHF. The CDR3 DNA is TGTGCCACCCGCCTTAGCAGGGGAAATTCACCCCTCCACTTT. The chain carries TRBV28 and TRBJ1-6; a possible D gene is TRBD1 (6 bases). Between the trimmed V and J ends, which lost 10 bases and 7 bases, there was a span of 17 bases. This CDR3 spans 14 amino acids. Germline V CDR1 and CDR2: MDHEN, SYDVKM.

As regards this clone: The sample has other DNA sequences that encode this CDR3 too. The chain carries TRBV28 and TRBJ2-7; D remains unclear. The V and J ends lost 2 bases and 2 bases respectively, with 4 bases between them. CDR1 MDHEN and CDR2 SYDVKM come from the germline V gene. The CDR3 runs to 12 residues. CDR3 residues: CASSLGTYEQYF. In DNA form, the CDR3 reads TGTGCCAGCAGTTTAGGAACCTACGAGCAGTACTTC.

The chain carries TRBV10-1 and TRBJ2-7, with TRBD1 as a possible D gene (5 bases). Germline-derived CDR1 and CDR2 are WNHNN and SYGVQD (reference sequence). The CDR3 consists of 14 residues. V shed 5 bases and J shed 2 bases, with 13 bases lying between them. CDR3 region: CASSPPGITYEQYF. The CDR3 DNA sequence: TGCGCCAGCAGTCCCCCAGGGATTACCTACGAGCAGTACTTC.

The chain employs TRBV6-6 and TRBJ1-2, with 8 bases fitting TRBD1. Germline V lookup: CDR1 MNHNY, CDR2 SVGAGI (reference sequence). With V trimmed by 2 bases and J by 8 bases, 4 bases remained unmatched. CDR3 length: 13 amino acids. CDR3 region: CASSYGQGPGYTF. CDR3 bases: TGTGCCAGCAGTTACGGACAGGGACCGGGCTACACCTTC.

The chain joins TRBV27 to TRBJ2-1; TRBD1 is a possible D gene (5 bases). Germline assignment: CDR1 MNHEY and CDR2 SMNVEV (reference sequence). The V and J ends lost 6 bases and 5 bases respectively, with 17 bases between them. The CDR3 sequence is 15 residues long. Here the CDR3 reads CASRLYRNPNNEQFF. The DNA of the CDR3 is TGTGCCAGCAGACTTTACAGGAACCCAAACAATGAGCAGTTCTTC.

The chain employs TRBV19 and TRBJ2-4, with 7 bases matching TRBD2. The CDR3 length is 16 residues. Germline CDR1 and CDR2: LNHDA and SQIVND (reference sequence). The V and J ends lost 3 bases and 5 bases, in that order; junction bases with no gene match: 10. CDR3 sequence reads: CASSILAGEPQNIQYF. CDR3 bases: TGTGCCAGTAGTATTCTGGCGGGAGAGCCGCAAAACATTCAGTACTTC.

This chain uses TRBV6-1 with TRBJ1-5; 7 positions agree with TRBD1. V lost 7 bases to trimming and J lost 0 bases; unmatched junction nucleotides: 6. Germline-derived CDR1 and CDR2 are MNHNS and SASEGT. This CDR3 has 15 amino acids. The CDR3 sequence: CASTGGWDSNQPQHF. The CDR3 DNA sequence: TGTGCCAGCACAGGGGGTTGGGATAGCAATCAGCCCCAGCATTTT.

The chain carries TRBV2 and TRBJ2-1, with TRBD2 matching over 11 bases. The CDR3 sequence is 14 residues long. Germline CDR1 reads SNHLY; CDR2 reads FYNNEI. With 6 bases clipped from V and 12 bases from J, the junction kept 10 bases outside the gene matches. CDR3 in DNA: TGTGCCAGCAGCTTAACCCTAGCGGGAGGTGGGCAGTTCTTC. Translated: CASSLTLAGGGQFF.

The rearrangement uses TRBV2 and TRBJ1-5; weak D call: TRBD1 (5 bases). The CDR3 consists of 16 residues. V lost 2 bases and J 0 bases, leaving 11 bases between the germline ends. Looked up from germline, CDR1 is SNHLY and CDR2 is FYNNEI. The CDR3 bases are TGTGCCAGCAGTGAACAGGGAAAAAGTAGCAATCAGCCCCAGCATTTT. Amino acid sequence: CASSEQGKSSNQPQHF.

The DNA of the CDR3 is TGTGCCAGCAGCCCGAAGGCCTCTGGGGCCAACGTCCTGACTTTC. Its translation: CASSPKASGANVLTF. V usage is TRBV7-2 and J usage is TRBJ2-6; no firm D call. Germline CDR1 is SGHTA and CDR2 is FQGNSA. V was pared by 5 bases and J by 0 bases, with 8 bases between. The CDR3 spans 15 residues.

The chain carries TRBV28 and TRBJ1-3; possibly TRBD1 for D (6 bases). The V gene's germline CDR1 is MDHEN and CDR2 SYDVKM. The CDR3 consists of 16 residues. V was shortened by 2 bases and J by 5 bases, with 16 bases between the two germline ends. The CDR3 sequence: CASSLAGQGNRNTIYF. The CDR3 DNA sequence: TGTGCCAGCAGTTTAGCGGGGCAGGGGAATAGAAACACCATATATTTT.